The sequence of this TCR beta chain was determined in a study of blood T cell repertoires in COVID-19. The repertoire was sequenced with immunoSEQ multiplex PCR; TCRdb's copy has only in-frame clones and lacks some. The profile shows tens of thousands of clones, around 86% of them singletons. The CDR3 runs 15 residues. In germline, CDR1 is SGDLS, CDR2 YYNGEE. The ends lost 0 bases at V and 12 bases at J; junction bases unmatched: 7. The sample taken for sequencing was peripheral blood. This chain links TRBV9 with TRBJ2-1, with 12 bases fitting TRBD2. This TCR was sampled from a man aged 25 to 45 with acute or convalescent COVID-19. CDR3: CASSVETSGRGGQFF. The CDR3 DNA is TGTGCCAGCAGCGTAGAGACTAGCGGGAGAGGAGGGCAGTTCTTC.